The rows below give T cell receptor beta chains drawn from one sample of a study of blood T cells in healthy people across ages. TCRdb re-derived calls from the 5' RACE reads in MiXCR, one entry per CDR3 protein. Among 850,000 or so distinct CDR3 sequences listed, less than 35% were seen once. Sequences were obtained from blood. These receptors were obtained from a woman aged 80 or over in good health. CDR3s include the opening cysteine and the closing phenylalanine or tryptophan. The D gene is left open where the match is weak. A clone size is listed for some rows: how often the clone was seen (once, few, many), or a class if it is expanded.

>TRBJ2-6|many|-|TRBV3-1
TGTGCCAGCAGCCCCACATTGGCTGGGGCCAACGTCCTGACTTTC
CASSPTLAGANVLTF
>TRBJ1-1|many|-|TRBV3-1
TGTGCCAGCAGCCTGAGGACCCGACAAAGAGGGAACACTGAAGCTTTCTTT
CASSLRTRQRGNTEAFF
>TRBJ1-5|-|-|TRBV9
TGTGCCAGCAGCTCAGAAGGCTATAGCAATCAGCCCCAGCATTTT
CASSSEGYSNQPQHF
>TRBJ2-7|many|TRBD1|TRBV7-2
TGTGCCAGCAGGTTGGGACAGTCCTACGAGCAGTACTTC
CASRLGQSYEQYF
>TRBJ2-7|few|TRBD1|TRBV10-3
TGTGCCATCAGCCCGGGACAGGGGGCAGGGGAGCAGTACTTC
CAISPGQGAGEQYF
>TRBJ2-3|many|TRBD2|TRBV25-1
TGTGCCAGCAGGTATAGCGGGGGGCCAGATACGCAGTATTTT
CASRYSGGPDTQYF
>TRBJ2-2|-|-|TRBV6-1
TGTGCCAGCAGTGATGGGGGTTGGATCGGGGAGCTGTTTTTT
CASSDGGWIGELFF
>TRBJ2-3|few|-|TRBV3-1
TGTGCCAGCAGCCACCTTGGGGCTACCACAGATACGCAGTATTTT
CASSHLGATTDTQYF
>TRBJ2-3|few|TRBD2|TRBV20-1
TGCAGTGCTAGTGATTATAGCGGGGGTGCAGCAGATACGCAGTATTTT
CSASDYSGGAADTQYF
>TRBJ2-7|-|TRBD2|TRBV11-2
TGTGCCAGCAGCCAACGGACTAGCGGGGGGGCAAGGTACAATGAGCAGTACTTC
CASSQRTSGGARYNEQYF
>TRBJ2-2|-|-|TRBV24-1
TGTGCCACCAGTGTGGGAGCCCATGGAAACACCGGGGAGCTGTTTTTT
CATSVGAHGNTGELFF
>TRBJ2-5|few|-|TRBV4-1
TGCGCCAGCAGCCAATTAACCGGTGGATGGACCCAGTACTTC
CASSQLTGGWTQYF
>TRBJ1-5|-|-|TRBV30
TGTGCCTGGAGTTTACTGACACGGGGGGCGCCCCAGCATTTT
CAWSLLTRGAPQHF
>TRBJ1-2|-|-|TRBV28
TGTGTCAGCAGTTTAGTGTTGGGGGTCAGAGGCTACACCTTC
CVSSLVLGVRGYTF
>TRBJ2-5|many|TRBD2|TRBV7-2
TGTGCCAGCAGCTTACAGCGGGGGCAAGAGACCCAGTACTTC
CASSLQRGQETQYF
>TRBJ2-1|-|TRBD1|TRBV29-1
TGCAGCGTTGAAGGTGAAGGGGGCTACTATGAGCAGTTCTTC
CSVEGEGGYYEQFF
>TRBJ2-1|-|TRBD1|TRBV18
TGTGCCAGCTCATCACGGGACAGGGTTATCAATGAGCAGTTCTTC
CASSSRDRVINEQFF
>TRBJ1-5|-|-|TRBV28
TGTGCCAGCAGTTTTATGAGGAATCAGCCCCAGCATTTT
CASSFMRNQPQHF
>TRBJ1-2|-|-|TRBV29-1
TGCGGCGTTGAAGGAGGGGAAAACTATGGCTACACCTTC
CGVEGGENYGYTF
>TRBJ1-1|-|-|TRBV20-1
TGCAGTGCTCCCGCCGCAGGGCCGAACACTGAAGCTTTCTTT
CSAPAAGPNTEAFF
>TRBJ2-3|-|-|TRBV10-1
TGCGCCAGCAGTGAGTCCGGGATGACCTATACGCAGTATTTT
CASSESGMTYTQYF
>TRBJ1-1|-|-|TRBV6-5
TGTGCCAGCAGTTATACAGGACAGTATAAGGCTTTCTTT
CASSYTGQYKAFF
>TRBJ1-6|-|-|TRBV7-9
TGTGCCGGCAGCTTAGGCAGTTCTAATTCACCCCTCCACTTT
CAGSLGSSNSPLHF
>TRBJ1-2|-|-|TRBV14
TGTGCCAGCAGCCAAGAAGATAGGGGTACCCGCTATGGCTACACCTTC
CASSQEDRGTRYGYTF
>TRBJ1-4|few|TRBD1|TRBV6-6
TGTGCCAGCAGTCGTCGGGCAGGGGGAGGAGAAAAACTGTTTTTT
CASSRRAGGGEKLFF
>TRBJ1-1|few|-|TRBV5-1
TGCGCCAGCAGACAGGCTTTAGGAACTGAAGCTTTCTTT
CASRQALGTEAFF
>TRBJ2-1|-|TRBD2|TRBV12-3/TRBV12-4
TGTGCCAGCACCCCCGGGGCTAGCGGGAATGAGCAGTTCTTC
CASTPGASGNEQFF
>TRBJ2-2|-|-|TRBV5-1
TGCGCCAGCAGCCCCCAGTCCGGGTCCAGGGAGCTGTTTTTT
CASSPQSGSRELFF
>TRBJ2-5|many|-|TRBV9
TGTGCCAGCAGCGTTACAGGGATTTCTGCAGAGACCCAGTACTTC
CASSVTGISAETQYF
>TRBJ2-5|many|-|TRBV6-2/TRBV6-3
TGTGCCAGCAGTCTAAGCGTACAATCGGAGACCCAGTACTTC
CASSLSVQSETQYF
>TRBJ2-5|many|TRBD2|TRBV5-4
TGTGCCAGCAGCTTGGGGCAGGGAGGGATGGAGACCCAGTACTTC
CASSLGQGGMETQYF
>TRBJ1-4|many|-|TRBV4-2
TGTGCCAGCAGCCAAGATTACACAACTAATGAAAAACTGTTTTTT
CASSQDYTTNEKLFF
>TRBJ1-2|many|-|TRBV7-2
TGTGCCAGCAGCTTAGCGGGGCAGGGCCCCTATGGCTACACCTTC
CASSLAGQGPYGYTF
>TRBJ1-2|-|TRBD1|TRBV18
TGTGCCAGCTCACTTTCCGGACAGGGTACCAACTATGGCTACACCTTC
CASSLSGQGTNYGYTF
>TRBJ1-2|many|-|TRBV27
TGTGCCAGCAGTTTATCAAGGCGGGGGGGCTATGGCTACACCTTC
CASSLSRRGGYGYTF
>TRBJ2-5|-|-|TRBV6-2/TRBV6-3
TGTGCCAGCAGTTACGGGGGCTCCGGGGAGACCCAGTACTTC
CASSYGGSGETQYF
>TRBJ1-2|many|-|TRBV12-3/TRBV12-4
TGTGCCAGCAGTTCATGGGGGGGCGACTATGGCTACACCTTC
CASSSWGGDYGYTF
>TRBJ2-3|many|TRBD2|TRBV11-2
TGTGCCAGCAGCTTAGGCCCGGGGAGGGCTAGCGGGGGGGCCGAGCGAGGGGATACGCAGTATTTT
CASSLGPGRASGGAERGDTQYF
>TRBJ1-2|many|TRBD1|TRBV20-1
TGCAGTGCTAGATCCGGGACAGATTTCTATGGCTACACCTTC
CSARSGTDFYGYTF
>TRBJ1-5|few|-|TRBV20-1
TGCAGTGCCATCGAAGTTTCGGGCAATCAGCCCCAGCATTTT
CSAIEVSGNQPQHF
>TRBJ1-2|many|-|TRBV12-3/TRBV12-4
TGTGCCAGCAGTCCAGTAAGGCAAACCTATGGCTACACCTTC
CASSPVRQTYGYTF
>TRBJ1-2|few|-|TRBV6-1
TGTGCCAGCAACTCGGGACGAGCCGGCTACACCTTC
CASNSGRAGYTF
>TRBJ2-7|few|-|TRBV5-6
TGTGCCAGCAGCACCCAGATGTCCTACGAGCAGTACTTC
CASSTQMSYEQYF
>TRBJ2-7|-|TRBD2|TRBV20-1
TGCAGTGCTAGAGAACCAGCGGGGTTCGGCGAGCAGTACTTC
CSAREPAGFGEQYF
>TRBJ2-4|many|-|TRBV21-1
TGTGCCAGCAGCAAAGAGCGGAAACTAGCCAAAAACATTCAGTACTTC
CASSKERKLAKNIQYF
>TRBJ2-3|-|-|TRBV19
TGTGCCAGTAGTATAGATCTAAGGGGTCGCAACACAGATACGCAGTATTTT
CASSIDLRGRNTDTQYF
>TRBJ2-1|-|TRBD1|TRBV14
TGTGCCAGCAGCCCCCGGGACAGGGGTAGCGATGAGCAGTTCTTC
CASSPRDRGSDEQFF
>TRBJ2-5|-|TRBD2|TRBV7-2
TGTGCCAGCAGCCCCGGGGGGTCCTCCTTTGAGACCCAGTACTTC
CASSPGGSSFETQYF
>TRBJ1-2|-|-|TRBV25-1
TGTGCCAGCAGTGAACTTACAGGGACCCTCTATGGCTACACCTTC
CASSELTGTLYGYTF
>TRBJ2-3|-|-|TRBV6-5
TGTGCCAGCAGTTATGGGAGGTCTACAAACACATATACGCAGTATTTT
CASSYGRSTNTYTQYF
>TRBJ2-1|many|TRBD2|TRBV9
TGTGCCAGCAGCGTAGAAGCGGGGGGCCACAATGAGCAGTTCTTC
CASSVEAGGHNEQFF
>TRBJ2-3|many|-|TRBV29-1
TGCAGCGCGGGGGACAGTCCTAGCACAGATACGCAGTATTTT
CSAGDSPSTDTQYF
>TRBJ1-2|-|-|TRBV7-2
TGTGCCAGCAGCTTTGGCTGGTGTGGCTACACCTTC
CASSFGWCGYTF
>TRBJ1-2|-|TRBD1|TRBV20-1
TGCAGTGCTAGAGATCTCCCCAGGGGGCAGGGGGGCTACACCTTC
CSARDLPRGQGGYTF
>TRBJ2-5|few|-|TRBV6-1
TGTGCCAGCAGTGGTGCCCCGGGAAGCCAAGAGACCCAGTACTTC
CASSGAPGSQETQYF
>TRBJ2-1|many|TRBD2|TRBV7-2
TGTGCCAGCAGCTTAGCGCTGGGACTAGCGGGGGGATCGGGTGAGCAGTTCTTC
CASSLALGLAGGSGEQFF